This TCR beta chain was retrieved from a study of T cell responses to AZD1222 COVID-19 vaccine (dated by TCRdb to about 2021). Context from the whole study: AZD1222 recipients whose second dose came at about 4 weeks and those whose second dose came at about 12 weeks were combined into one group, since spike-specific TCR depth and breadth did not differ between the two schedules. Trial participants were enrolled into age subgroups of 18-55, 56-69 and 70-plus years, which contained 148, 28 and 57 TCR-sequenced participants, respectively. TCR sequencing covered some 250 trial participants: 207 given two doses of AZD1222 and around 25 given two doses of MenACWY control vaccine.

Remarks on this clone: Its target antigen remains unknown. Base qualities were left out, and no much larger clone turns up one base away.

From a lookup of the germline V gene (reference sequence), CDR1 and CDR2 are SEHNR and FQNEAQ. V loses 1 base of germline sequence and J loses 6 bases, and the interval between the two ends is 10 bases. There are 14 amino acids in the CDR3, from cysteine to phenylalanine inclusive. Only the CDR3 DNA is retained, 42 bases long and in frame from the first base. The CDR3 regions of human TCRbeta chains were analyzed by immunosequencing. Under the source paper's analysis protocol: Repertoire TCRs were checked for matches against a reference library of SARS-CoV-2-specific TCRs that had been generated using the MIRA antigen-specificity platform. Breadth meant the fraction of unique TCRs that were SARS-CoV-2-associated, whereas depth meant the fraction of total T cells that were SARS-CoV-2-associated. Using the MIRA data, each spike-specific TCR was mapped to the spike region that the TCR reacts to and placed in a CD4 or CD8 class. Log10-transformed breadth and depth values were compared by one-way ANOVA with Sidak's multiple comparisons tests. TCRdb carries this immuneACCESS record with in-frame sequences only. Its versions omit some clonotypes, under half of them owing to an unresolved V gene in the studies checked, with the rest unexplained. From that table come the V and J calls and clone size; the DNA was used to work out D and trimming. For this sample the table gives 100,000 to 150,000 clones, of which over 80% were detected only once. Clones ranked in the top ten supply about 6% of the sample.

The time point label for this specimen denotes: baseline before first vaccination. Vaccinee samples came from UK trials COV001 and COV002, including a single-blind randomized controlled phase 2/3 trial of AZD1222 (ChAdOx1 nCoV-19) in healthy adults. Trial participant PBMC samples were collected at day 0 and day 28 after the second dose for TCRbeta chain sequencing. Overall study results and their limits: CD4 TCRs associated with the vaccine covered the entire spike protein, and the dominant responses were in regions 160-218 and 743-854. In the small 56-69-year group, the increase in depth fell short of significance, most likely because of low power. Conclusions about previously exposed vaccinees are limited because only six or seven AZD1222 recipients were SARS-CoV-2 seropositive at baseline. Participants were mostly white British, with more females than males. The authors suggested clonal diversity may have been underestimated. No day 14 peak-response samples were available, so repertoires were characterized only after the peak T cell response. A significant rise in spike-specific TCR breadth and depth was observed after two AZD1222 doses relative to day 0 and relative to MenACWY recipients. Nearly half of unique spike-specific TCRs reportedly recognized epitopes outside regions mutated in the B.1.351 and B.1.1.7 variants.

This clonotype was sampled from an adult in good health. Sequenced material: peripheral blood, taken on day 0 of AZD1222 vaccination. The sequence links TRBV7-9 to TRBJ1-5; no D gene can be assigned with confidence. The encoded CDR3 is CASSLGSGSQPQHF. In nucleotide form, the sequence is TGTGCCAGCAGCTTAGGGTCCGGGAGTCAGCCCCAGCATTTT.